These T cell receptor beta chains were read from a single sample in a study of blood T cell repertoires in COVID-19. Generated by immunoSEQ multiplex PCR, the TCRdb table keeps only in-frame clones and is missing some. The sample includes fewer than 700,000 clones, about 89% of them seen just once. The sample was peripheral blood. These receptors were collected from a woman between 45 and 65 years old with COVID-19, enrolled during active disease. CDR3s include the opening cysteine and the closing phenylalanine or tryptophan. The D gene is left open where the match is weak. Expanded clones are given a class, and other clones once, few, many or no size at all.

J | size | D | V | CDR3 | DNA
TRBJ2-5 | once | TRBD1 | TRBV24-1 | CATRGQPWGTQYF | TGTGCCACCAGGGGACAGCCCTGGGGGACCCAGTACTTC
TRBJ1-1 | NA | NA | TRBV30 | CACEQGLTPEAFF | TGTGCCTGCGAGCAGGGTTTGACCCCTGAAGCTTTCTTT
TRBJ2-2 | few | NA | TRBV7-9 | CASSSMNTGELFF | TGTGCCAGCAGCTCCATGAACACCGGGGAGCTGTTTTTT
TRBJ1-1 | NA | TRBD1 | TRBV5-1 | CASSQTGLNTEAFF | TGCGCCAGCAGCCAGACAGGGCTGAACACTGAAGCTTTCTTT
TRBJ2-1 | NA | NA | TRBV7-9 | CASSLGGVRGLGEQFF | TGTGCCAGCAGCTTAGGTGGCGTAAGGGGCTTGGGTGAGCAGTTCTTC
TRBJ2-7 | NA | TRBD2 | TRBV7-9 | CASSLASGATYEQYF | TGTGCCAGCAGCTTAGCTAGCGGGGCGACCTACGAGCAGTACTTC
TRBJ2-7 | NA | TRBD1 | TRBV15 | CATSRGQGTVEQYF | TGTGCCACCAGCAGGGGACAGGGGACGGTCGAGCAGTACTTC
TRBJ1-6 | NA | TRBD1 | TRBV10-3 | CAISESTGKWTLHF | TGTGCCATCAGTGAGTCGACAGGGAAATGGACCCTCCACTTT
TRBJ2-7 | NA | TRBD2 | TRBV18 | CASSPPSGGYEQYF | TGTGCCAGCTCACCGCCCAGCGGGGGATACGAGCAGTACTTC
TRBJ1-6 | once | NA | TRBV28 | CASSKAVHPYNSPLHF | TGTGCCAGCAGTAAGGCGGTACACCCCTATAATTCACCCCTCCACTTT
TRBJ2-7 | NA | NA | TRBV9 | CASSVDLQGFYEQYF | TGTGCCAGCAGCGTAGACCTCCAGGGATTCTACGAGCAGTACTTC
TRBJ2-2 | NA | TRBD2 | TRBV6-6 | CASSYPGGGELFF | TGTGCCAGCAGTTACCCGGGGGGGGGTGAGCTGTTTTTT
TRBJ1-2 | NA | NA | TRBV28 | CASSRRGSGYTF | TGTGCCAGCAGCCGGCGGGGTAGCGGCTACACCTTC